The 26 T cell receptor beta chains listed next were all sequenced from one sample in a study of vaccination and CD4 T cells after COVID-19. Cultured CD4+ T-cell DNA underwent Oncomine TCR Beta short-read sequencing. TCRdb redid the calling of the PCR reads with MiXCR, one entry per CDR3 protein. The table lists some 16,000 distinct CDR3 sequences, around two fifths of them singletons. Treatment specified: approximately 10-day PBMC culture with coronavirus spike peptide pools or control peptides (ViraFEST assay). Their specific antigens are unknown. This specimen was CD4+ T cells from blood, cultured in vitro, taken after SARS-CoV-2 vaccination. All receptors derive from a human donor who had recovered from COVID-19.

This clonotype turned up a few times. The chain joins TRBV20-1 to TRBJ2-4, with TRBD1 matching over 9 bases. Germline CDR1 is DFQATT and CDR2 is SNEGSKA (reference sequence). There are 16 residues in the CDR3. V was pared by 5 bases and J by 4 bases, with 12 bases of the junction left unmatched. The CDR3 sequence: CSAGGPGQGTKNIQYF. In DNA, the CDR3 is TGCAGTGCTGGGGGTCCGGGACAGGGAACGAAAAACATTCAGTACTTC.

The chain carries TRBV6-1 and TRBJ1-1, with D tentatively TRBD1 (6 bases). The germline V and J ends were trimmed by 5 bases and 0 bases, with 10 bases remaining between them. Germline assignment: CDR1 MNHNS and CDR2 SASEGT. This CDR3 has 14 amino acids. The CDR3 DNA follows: TGTGCCAGCAGTCAACAGGGAGTGAACACTGAAGCTTTCTTT. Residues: CASSQQGVNTEAFF.

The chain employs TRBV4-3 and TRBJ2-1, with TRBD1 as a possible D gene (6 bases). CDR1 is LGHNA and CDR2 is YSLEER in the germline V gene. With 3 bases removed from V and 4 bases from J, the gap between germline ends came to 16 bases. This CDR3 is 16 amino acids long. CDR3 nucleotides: TGCGCCAGCAGCCACCGCCTAGGGGGTCTTTACAATGAGCAGTTCTTC. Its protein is CASSHRLGGLYNEQFF.

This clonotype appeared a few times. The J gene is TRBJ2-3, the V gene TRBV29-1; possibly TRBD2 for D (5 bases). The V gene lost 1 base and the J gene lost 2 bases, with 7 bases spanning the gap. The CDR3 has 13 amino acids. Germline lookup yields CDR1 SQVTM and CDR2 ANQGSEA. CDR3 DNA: TGCAGCGTTGAAGCGGGAATCACAGATACGCAGTATTTT. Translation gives CSVEAGITDTQYF.

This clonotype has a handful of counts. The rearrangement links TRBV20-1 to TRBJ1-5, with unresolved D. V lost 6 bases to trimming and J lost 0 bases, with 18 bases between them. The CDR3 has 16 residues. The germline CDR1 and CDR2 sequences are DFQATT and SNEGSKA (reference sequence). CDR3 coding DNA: TGCAGTGCCCCGTCCGTTTTCGGGCATAGCAATCAGCCCCAGCATTTT. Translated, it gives CSAPSVFGHSNQPQHF.

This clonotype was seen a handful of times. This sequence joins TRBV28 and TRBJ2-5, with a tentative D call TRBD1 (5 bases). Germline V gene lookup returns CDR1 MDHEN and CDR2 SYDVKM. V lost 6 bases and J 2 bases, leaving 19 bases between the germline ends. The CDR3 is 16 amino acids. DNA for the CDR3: TGTGCCAGCAGAGGCCATTCAGGGCTCGGGCAAGAGACCCAGTACTTC. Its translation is CASRGHSGLGQETQYF.

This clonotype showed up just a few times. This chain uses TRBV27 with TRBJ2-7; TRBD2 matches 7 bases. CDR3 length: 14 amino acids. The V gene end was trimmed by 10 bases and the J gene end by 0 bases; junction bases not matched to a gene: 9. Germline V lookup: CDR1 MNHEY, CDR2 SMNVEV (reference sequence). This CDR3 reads CATQSGASSYEQYF. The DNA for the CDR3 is TGTGCCACCCAAAGCGGGGCGAGCTCCTACGAGCAGTACTTC.

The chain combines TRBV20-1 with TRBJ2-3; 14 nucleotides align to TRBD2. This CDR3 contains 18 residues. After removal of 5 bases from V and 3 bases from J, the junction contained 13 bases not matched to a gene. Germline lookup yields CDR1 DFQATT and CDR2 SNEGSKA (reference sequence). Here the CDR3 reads CSAARGLAGEIRTDTQYF. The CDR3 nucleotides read TGCAGTGCTGCCCGGGGACTAGCGGGAGAGATCCGTACAGATACGCAGTATTTT.

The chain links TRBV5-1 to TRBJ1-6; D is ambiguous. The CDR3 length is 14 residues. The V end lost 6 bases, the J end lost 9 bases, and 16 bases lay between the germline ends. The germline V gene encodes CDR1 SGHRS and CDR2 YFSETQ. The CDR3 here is CASTFGELSSPLHF. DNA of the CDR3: TGCGCCAGCACCTTTGGGGAATTGAGTTCACCCCTCCACTTT.

CDR3 region: CATGVGNTGELFF. The DNA for the CDR3 is TGTGCCACCGGGGTGGGGAACACCGGGGAGCTGTTTTTT. The rearrangement uses TRBV15 and TRBJ2-2; D remains ambiguous. Per the germline V gene, CDR1 is LNHNV and CDR2 is YYDKDF (reference sequence). The V gene lost 8 bases and the J gene lost 1 base, with 8 bases spanning the gap. The CDR3 extends over 13 amino acids.

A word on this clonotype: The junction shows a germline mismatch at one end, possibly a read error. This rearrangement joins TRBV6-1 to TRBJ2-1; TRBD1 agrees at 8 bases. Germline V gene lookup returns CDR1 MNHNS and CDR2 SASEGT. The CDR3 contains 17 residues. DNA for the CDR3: TGTGCCGGCAGTCCACAGACAGGGGACCCCCGACGGAATGAGCAGTTCTTC. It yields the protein CAGSPQTGDPRRNEQFF.

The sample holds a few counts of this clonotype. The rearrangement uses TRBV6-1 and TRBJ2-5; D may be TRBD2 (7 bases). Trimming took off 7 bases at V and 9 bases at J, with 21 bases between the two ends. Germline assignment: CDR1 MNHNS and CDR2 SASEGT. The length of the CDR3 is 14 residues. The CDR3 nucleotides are TGTGCCAGCACCCAACCCGGGGGGCGTGGGGCCCAGTACTTC. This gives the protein CASTQPGGRGAQYF.

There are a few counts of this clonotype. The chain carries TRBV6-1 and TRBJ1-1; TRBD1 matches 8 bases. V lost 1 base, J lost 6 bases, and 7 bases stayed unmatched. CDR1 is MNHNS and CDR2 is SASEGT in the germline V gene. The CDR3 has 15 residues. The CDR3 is CASSEVRQGSAEAFF. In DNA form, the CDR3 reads TGTGCCAGCAGTGAAGTGAGACAGGGGAGCGCTGAAGCTTTCTTT.

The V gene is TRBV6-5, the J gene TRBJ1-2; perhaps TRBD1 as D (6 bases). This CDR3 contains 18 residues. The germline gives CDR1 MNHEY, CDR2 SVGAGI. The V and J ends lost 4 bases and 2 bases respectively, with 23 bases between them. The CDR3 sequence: CASSSFGLREGGNYGYTF. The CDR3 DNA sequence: TGTGCCAGCAGTTCCTTTGGGCTCAGGGAGGGGGGAAACTATGGCTACACCTTC.

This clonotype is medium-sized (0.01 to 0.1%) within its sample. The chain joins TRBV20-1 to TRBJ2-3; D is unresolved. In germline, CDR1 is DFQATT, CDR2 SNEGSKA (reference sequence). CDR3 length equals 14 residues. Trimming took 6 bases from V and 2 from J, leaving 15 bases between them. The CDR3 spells CSALGGFDTDTQYF. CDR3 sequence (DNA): TGCAGTGCCCTCGGCGGCTTTGACACAGATACGCAGTATTTT.

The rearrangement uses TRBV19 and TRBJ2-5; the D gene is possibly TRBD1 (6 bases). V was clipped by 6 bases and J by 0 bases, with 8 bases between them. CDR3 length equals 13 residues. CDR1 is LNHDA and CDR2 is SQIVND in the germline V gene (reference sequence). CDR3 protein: CASRGQYQETQYF. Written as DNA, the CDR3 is TGTGCCAGTAGAGGACAGTACCAAGAGACCCAGTACTTC. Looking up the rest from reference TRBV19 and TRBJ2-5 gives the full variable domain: DGGITQSPKYLFRKEGQNVTLSCEQNLNHDAMYWYRQDPGQGLRLIYYSQIVNDFQKGDIAEGYSVSREKKESFPLTVTSAQKNPTAFYLCASRGQYQETQYFGPGTRLLVL.

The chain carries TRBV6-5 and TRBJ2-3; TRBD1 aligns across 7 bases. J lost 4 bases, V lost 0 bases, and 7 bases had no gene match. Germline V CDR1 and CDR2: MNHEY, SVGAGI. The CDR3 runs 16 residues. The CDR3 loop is CASSYSKRGRSDTQYF. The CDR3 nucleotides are TGTGCCAGCAGTTACTCGAAAAGGGGGCGCTCAGATACGCAGTATTTT.

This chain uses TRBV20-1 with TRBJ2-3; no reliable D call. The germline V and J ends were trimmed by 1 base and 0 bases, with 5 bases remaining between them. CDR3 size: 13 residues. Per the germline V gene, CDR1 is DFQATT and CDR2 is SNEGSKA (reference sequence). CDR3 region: CSARADSTDTQYF. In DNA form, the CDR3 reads TGCAGTGCTAGAGCCGACAGCACAGATACGCAGTATTTT.

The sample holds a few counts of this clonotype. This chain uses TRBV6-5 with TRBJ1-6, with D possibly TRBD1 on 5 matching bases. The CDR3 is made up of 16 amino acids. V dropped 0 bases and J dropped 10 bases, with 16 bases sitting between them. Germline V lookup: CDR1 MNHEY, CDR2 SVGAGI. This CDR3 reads CASSYSRAGYSSPLHF. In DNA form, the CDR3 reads TGTGCCAGCAGTTACTCGAGGGCAGGGTACAGCTCACCCCTCCACTTT.

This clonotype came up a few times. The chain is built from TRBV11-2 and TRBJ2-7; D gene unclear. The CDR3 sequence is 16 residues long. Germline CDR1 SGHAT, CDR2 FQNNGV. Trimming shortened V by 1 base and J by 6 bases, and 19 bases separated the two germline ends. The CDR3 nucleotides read TGTGCCAGCAGCTTAGGAGTAGCATCAGCTCGGCTCGAGCAGTACTTC. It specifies CASSLGVASARLEQYF.

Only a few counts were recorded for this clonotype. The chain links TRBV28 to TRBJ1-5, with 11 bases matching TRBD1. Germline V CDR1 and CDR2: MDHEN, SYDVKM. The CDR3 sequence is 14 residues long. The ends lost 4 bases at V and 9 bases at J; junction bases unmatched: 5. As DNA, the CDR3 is TGTGCCAGCAGTTGGGACAGGGGGGTTCCGCCCCAGCATTTT. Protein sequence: CASSWDRGVPPQHF.

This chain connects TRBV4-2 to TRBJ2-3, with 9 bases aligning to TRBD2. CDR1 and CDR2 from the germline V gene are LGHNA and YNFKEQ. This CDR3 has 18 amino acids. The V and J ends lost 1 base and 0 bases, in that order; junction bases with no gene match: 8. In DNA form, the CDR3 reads TGTGCCAGCAGCCAAGGACTAGCGGAAGGGCCTAGCACAGATACGCAGTATTTT. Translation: CASSQGLAEGPSTDTQYF.

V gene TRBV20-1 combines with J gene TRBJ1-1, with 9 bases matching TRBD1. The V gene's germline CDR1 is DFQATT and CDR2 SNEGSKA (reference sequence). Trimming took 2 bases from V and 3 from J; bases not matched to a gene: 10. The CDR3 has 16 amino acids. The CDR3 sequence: CSARTDRGFLDTEAFF. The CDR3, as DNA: TGCAGTGCTAGAACGGACAGGGGCTTCCTCGACACTGAAGCTTTCTTT.

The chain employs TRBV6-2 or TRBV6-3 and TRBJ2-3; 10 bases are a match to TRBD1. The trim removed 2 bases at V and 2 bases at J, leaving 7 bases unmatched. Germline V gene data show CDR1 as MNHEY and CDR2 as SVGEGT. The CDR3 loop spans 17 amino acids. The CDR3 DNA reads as TGTGCCAGCAGTTACCCACTGGACAGGGGGGACACAGATACGCAGTATTTT. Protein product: CASSYPLDRGDTDTQYF.

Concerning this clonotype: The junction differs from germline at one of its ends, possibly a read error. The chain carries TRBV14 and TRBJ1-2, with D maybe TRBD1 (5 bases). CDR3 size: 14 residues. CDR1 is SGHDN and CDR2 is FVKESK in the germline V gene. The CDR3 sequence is CTSSPGYSGYGYTF. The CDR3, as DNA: TGCACCAGCAGCCCAGGGTATTCGGGCTATGGCTACACCTTC.

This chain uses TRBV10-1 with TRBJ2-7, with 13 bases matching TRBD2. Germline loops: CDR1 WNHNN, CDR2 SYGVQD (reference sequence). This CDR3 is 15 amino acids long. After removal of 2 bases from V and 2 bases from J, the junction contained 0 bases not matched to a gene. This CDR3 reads CASSEGTSGTYEQYF. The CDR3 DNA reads TGCGCCAGCAGTGAGGGGACTAGCGGGACCTACGAGCAGTACTTC.